Listed here is a single T cell receptor (beta chain). What it binds is not known. Amplification used 60 Vbeta primers and 13 Jbeta primers. In the study's own analysis: Roughly 11 million shared chains were among around 80 million unique TCR beta chains counted in a later analysis. Assay: immunoSEQ multiplex PCR; the TCRdb copy retains only in-frame clones and omits some. V and J calls and clone size follow that table, whereas D and trimming were derived from the DNA. With about 96,000 clones in the sample, the ten largest clones hold just under 3.5%. These data are taken from a study of cytomegalovirus exposure and HLA in healthy donors. Germline loops: CDR1 MNHEY, CDR2 SMNVEV (reference sequence). The ends lost 4 bases at V and 3 bases at J; junction bases unmatched: 2. The CDR3 has 13 residues. Regarding the study as a whole: TCR beta chains associated with HLA were, in a later analysis, more clonally expanded than equally common others. In all likelihood, a cluster of highly shared sequence variants was a sequencing artifact. The study designated roughly 150 TCR beta chains cytomegalovirus-associated.

This receptor was identified in a woman between 25 and 40 years old in good health and CMV-seronegative. The V gene is TRBV27, the J gene TRBJ2-7; TRBD1 matches at 8 bases. The sample taken for sequencing was PBMCs. The CDR3 DNA follows: TGTGCCAGCAGTTCGGGACAGGACTACGAGCAGTACTTC. It encodes CASSSGQDYEQYF.